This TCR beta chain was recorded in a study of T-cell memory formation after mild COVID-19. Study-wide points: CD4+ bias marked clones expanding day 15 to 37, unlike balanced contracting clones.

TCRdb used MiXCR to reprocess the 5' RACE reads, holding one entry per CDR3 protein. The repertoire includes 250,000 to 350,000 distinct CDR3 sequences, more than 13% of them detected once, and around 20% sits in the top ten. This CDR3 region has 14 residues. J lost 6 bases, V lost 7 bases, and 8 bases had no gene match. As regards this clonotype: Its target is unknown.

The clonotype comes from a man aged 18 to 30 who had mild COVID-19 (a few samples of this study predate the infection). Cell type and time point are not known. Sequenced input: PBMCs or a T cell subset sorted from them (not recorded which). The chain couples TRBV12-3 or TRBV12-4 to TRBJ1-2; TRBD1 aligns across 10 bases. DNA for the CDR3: TGTGCCAGCACCCCAGGGGACAGGGGCGATGGCTACACCTTC. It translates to CASTPGDRGDGYTF.